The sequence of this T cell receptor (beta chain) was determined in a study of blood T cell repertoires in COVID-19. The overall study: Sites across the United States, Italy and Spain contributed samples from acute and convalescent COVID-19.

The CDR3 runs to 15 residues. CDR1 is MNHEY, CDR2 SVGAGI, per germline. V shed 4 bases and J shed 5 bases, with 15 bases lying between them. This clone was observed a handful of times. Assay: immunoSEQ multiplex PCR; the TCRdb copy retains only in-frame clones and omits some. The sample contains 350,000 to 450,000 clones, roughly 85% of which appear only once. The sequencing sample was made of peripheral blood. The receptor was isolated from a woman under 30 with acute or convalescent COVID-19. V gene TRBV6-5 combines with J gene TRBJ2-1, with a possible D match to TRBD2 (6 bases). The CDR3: CASSWLSGENNEQFF. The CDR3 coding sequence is TGTGCCAGCAGTTGGCTTAGCGGAGAAAACAATGAGCAGTTCTTC.